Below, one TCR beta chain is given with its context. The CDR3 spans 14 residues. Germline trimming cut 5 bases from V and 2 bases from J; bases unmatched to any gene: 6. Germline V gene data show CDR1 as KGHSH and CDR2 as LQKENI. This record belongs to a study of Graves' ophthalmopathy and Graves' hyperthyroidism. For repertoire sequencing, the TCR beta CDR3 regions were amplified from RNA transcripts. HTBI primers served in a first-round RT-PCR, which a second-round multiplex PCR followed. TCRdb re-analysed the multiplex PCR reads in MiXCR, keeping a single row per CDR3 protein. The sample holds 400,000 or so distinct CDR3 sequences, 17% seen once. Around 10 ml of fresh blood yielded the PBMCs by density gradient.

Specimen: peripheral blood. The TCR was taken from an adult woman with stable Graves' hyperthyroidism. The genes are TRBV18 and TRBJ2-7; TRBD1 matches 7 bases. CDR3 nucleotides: TGTGCCAGCTCAGACAGGACAGGAACCTACGAGCAGTACTTC. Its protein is CASSDRTGTYEQYF.